The 8 T cell receptor beta chains listed next were all sequenced from one sample in a study of blood T cells in healthy people across ages. Next came a second PCR, run for roughly 6 to 11 cycles, which used a sample-barcoded 5' primer along with a J-beta primer mix. Each CDR3 protein is one row after TCRdb ran MiXCR on the 5' RACE reads. Found here are some 1 million distinct CDR3 sequences, under 55% of them singletons; the top ten hold approximately 17%. Input material: blood. These receptors were collected from a woman aged 60-70 years in good health.

J is TRBJ2-5 and V is TRBV20-1, with TRBD2 matching over 8 bases. The CDR3 totals 17 residues. V was clipped by 3 bases and J by 11 bases; unmatched bases: 23. Germline lookup yields CDR1 DFQATT and CDR2 SNEGSKA (reference sequence). CDR3 protein: CSASKFSGGRYSYGQYF. CDR3 DNA: TGCAGTGCTAGTAAATTCTCCGGCGGGAGGTATTCCTACGGGCAGTACTTC.

This clonotype appeared a few times. CDR3 loop: CASGSRDSSSGANVLTF. For the CDR3, the DNA is TGTGCCAGCGGATCCCGGGACAGTAGCTCTGGGGCCAACGTCCTGACTTTC. This chain links TRBV6-1 with TRBJ2-6, with 7 bases lining up with TRBD1. Germline-derived CDR1 and CDR2 are MNHNS and SASEGT. The CDR3 extends over 17 amino acids. Germline trimming cut 8 bases from V and 0 bases from J; bases unmatched to any gene: 10.

This clonotype turned up a few times. The chain links TRBV28 to TRBJ2-1; D gene unclear. Germline V gene lookup returns CDR1 MDHEN and CDR2 SYDVKM. V dropped 7 bases and J dropped 7 bases, with 11 bases sitting between them. The CDR3 is 12 amino acids. The CDR3 DNA sequence: TGTGCCAGCAACTCGAGGCGAAATGAGCAGTTCTTC. Translated: CASNSRRNEQFF.

This clonotype was counted only a few times. V and J are TRBV20-1 and TRBJ2-7; 7 bases are shared with TRBD2. V lost 2 bases, J lost 4 bases, and 8 bases stayed unmatched. Germline V gene data show CDR1 as DFQATT and CDR2 as SNEGSKA (reference sequence). This CDR3 spans 14 amino acids. The CDR3 sequence: CSARTPGLSYEQYF. In nucleotides, the CDR3 is TGCAGTGCTAGAACTCCGGGACTATCATACGAGCAGTACTTC.

The V and J genes are TRBV20-1 and TRBJ2-1; TRBD1 might be the D (6 bases). Per germline, CDR1 DFQATT and CDR2 SNEGSKA (reference sequence). V was trimmed by 0 bases and J by 4 bases, leaving 13 bases between them. CDR3 length equals 15 residues. As DNA, the CDR3 is TGCAGTGCTAGAGATCGTACAGGGAAATACAATGAGCAGTTCTTC. This encodes CSARDRTGKYNEQFF.

This clonotype was found a few times. The chain joins TRBV14 to TRBJ2-7; no reliable D call. The ends were cut back, 4 bases at V and 0 bases at J, with 10 bases in the middle. CDR1 is SGHDN and CDR2 is FVKESK in the germline V gene. The CDR3 totals 14 residues. In nucleotides, the CDR3 is TGTGCCAGCAGCCCTTTACAGAGCTCCTACGAGCAGTACTTC. Protein: CASSPLQSSYEQYF.

This chain uses TRBV25-1 with TRBJ1-4; D gene uncertain. CDR3 length: 14 residues. Trimming pared 3 bases from V and 8 bases from J, leaving 13 bases between. From germline, CDR1 is MGHDK and CDR2 SYGVNS. CDR3 bases: TGTGCCAGCAGTGAGCCAGGACCTGCGGAAAAACTGTTTTTT. It translates to CASSEPGPAEKLFF.

CDR3 amino acids: CASSPGRLSEQYF. CDR3 in DNA: TGTGCCAGCAGCCCGGGACGTCTCTCCGAGCAGTACTTC. The rearrangement joins TRBV27 to TRBJ2-5; TRBD1 or TRBD2 may be the D gene (5 bases each). The J call may be in error: the DNA end matches TRBJ2-7 better. The CDR3 is 13 residues long. The germline CDR1 and CDR2 sequences are MNHEY and SMNVEV (reference sequence).